The 4 T cell receptor beta chains below all came from one sample that was sequenced in a study of blood T cell repertoires in COVID-19. This table comes from immunoSEQ multiplex PCR, and its TCRdb copy is limited to in-frame clones, with some not included. The sample contains approximately 280,000 clones, around nine tenths of which appear only once. Specimen: peripheral blood. The source is a man aged 35 to 55 with acute or convalescent COVID-19.

Concerning this clone itself: The same CDR3 also results from other DNA sequences found in this sample. The chain has TRBV6-5 and TRBJ1-1, with D possibly TRBD1 on 5 matching bases. The germline V gene encodes CDR1 MNHEY and CDR2 SVGAGI. CDR3 length equals 13 residues. V was clipped by 2 bases and J by 5 bases, with 9 bases between them. CDR3 in DNA: TGTGCCAGCAGTTACGCGGGGGGGACTGAAGCTTTCTTT. Its protein product is CASSYAGGTEAFF.

The chain has TRBV6-6 and TRBJ1-1; 7 bases map to TRBD1. The CDR3 covers 18 residues. Losses at the gene ends were 5 bases for V and 0 bases for J; bases not matched to a gene: 15. Germline lookup yields CDR1 MNHNY and CDR2 SVGAGI (reference sequence). CDR3 bases: TGTGCCAGCAGTCCATATCACAGGGGTTCCTATATGAACACTGAAGCTTTCTTT. Amino acid sequence: CASSPYHRGSYMNTEAFF.

As for this clone: At one of its ends the junction is not consistent with the germline gene, which may arise from a read error. The chain recombines TRBV5-6 with TRBJ2-4; perhaps TRBD1 as D (6 bases). This CDR3 comprises 11 residues. Germline values: CDR1 SGHDT, CDR2 YYEEEE. This CDR3 is CASSRGGTSEF. CDR3 in DNA: TGTGCCAGCAGCCGAGGGGGTACTTCAGAGTTC.

The rearrangement joins TRBV6-1 to TRBJ1-3; a weak D match, TRBD1 (6 bases). The CDR3 contains 16 residues. The germline V gene encodes CDR1 MNHNS and CDR2 SASEGT. V lost 3 bases and J 0 bases, leaving 12 bases between the germline ends. The CDR3 nucleotides are TGTGCCAGCAGTGAGTACAGGGCCAGCTCTGGAAACACCATATATTTT. It translates to CASSEYRASSGNTIYF.